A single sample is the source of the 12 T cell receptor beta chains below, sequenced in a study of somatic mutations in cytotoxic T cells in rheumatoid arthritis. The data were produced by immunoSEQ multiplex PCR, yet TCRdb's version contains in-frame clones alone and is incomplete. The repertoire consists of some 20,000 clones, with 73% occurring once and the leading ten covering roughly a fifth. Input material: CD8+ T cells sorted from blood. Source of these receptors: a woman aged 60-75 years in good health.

The CDR3 region has the DNA TGTGCCAGCAGTTTACGGACAGGGGGTTATGGCTACACCTTC. Protein product: CASSLRTGGYGYTF. The chain links TRBV27 to TRBJ1-2; 10 bases fit TRBD1. Unmatched junction bases numbered 2, after V lost 2 bases and J lost 5 bases. The CDR3 spans 14 residues. Germline CDR1 and CDR2: MNHEY and SMNVEV (reference sequence).

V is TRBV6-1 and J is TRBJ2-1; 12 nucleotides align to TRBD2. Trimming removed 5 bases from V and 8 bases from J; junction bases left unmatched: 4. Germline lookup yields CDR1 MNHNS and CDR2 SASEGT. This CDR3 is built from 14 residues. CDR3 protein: CASSPSGRDDEQFF. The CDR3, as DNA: TGTGCCAGCAGTCCTAGCGGGAGGGACGATGAGCAGTTCTTC.

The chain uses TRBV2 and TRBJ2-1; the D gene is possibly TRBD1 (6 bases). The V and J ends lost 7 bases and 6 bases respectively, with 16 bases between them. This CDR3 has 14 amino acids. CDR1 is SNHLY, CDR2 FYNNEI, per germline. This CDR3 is CASTQGSLVNEQFF. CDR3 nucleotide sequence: TGTGCCAGCACGCAGGGGTCCCTGGTCAATGAGCAGTTCTTC.

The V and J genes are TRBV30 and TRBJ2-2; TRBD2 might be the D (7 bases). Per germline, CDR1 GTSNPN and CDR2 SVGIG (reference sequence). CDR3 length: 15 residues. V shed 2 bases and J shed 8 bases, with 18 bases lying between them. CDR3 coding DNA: TGTGCCTGGAGTACGGGGGGCGCACGAGGGGGGGAGCTGTTTTTT. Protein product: CAWSTGGARGGELFF.

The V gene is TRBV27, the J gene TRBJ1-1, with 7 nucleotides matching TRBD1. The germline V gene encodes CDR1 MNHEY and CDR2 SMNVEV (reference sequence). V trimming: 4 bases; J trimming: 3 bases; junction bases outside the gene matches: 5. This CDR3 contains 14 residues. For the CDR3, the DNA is TGTGCCAGCAGTTCCCGACAGGGATACACTGAAGCTTTCTTT. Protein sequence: CASSSRQGYTEAFF.

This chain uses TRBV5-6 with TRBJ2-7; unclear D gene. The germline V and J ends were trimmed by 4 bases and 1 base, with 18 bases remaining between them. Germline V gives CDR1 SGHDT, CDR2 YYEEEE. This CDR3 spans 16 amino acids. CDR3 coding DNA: TGTGCCAGCAGCCTCGGGCCAGGCTCCACTTCCTACGAGCAGTACTTC. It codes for CASSLGPGSTSYEQYF.

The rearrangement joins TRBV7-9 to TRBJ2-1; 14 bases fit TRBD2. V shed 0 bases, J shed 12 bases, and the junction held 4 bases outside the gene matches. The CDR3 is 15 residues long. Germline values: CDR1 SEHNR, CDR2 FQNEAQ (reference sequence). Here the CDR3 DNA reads TGTGCCAGCAGCTTAGCGTCCGGACTAGCGGGGGGGCAGTTCTTC. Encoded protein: CASSLASGLAGGQFF.

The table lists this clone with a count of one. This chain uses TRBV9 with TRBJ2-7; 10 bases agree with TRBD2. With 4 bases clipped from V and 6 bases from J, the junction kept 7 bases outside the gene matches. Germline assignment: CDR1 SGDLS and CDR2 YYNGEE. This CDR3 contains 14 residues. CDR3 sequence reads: CASSPGTSAGEQYF. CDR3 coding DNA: TGTGCCAGCAGCCCAGGGACTAGCGCAGGCGAGCAGTACTTC. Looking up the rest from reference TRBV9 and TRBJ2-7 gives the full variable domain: DSGVTQTPKHLITATGQRVTLRCSPRSGDLSVYWYQQSLDQGLQFLIQYYNGEERAKGNILERFSAQQFPDLHSELNLSSLELGDSALYFCASSPGTSAGEQYFGPGTRLTVT.

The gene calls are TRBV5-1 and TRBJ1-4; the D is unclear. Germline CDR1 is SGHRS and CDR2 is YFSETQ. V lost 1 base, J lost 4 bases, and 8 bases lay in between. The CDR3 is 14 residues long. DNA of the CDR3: TGCGCCAGCAGCTTGTTGACCTATAATGAAAAACTGTTTTTT. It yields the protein CASSLLTYNEKLFF.

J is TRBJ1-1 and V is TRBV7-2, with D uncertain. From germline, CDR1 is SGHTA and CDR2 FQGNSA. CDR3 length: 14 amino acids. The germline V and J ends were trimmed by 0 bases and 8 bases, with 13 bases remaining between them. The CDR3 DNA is TGTGCCAGCAGCTTAGCGGTTGGCTATAGAGAAGCTTTCTTT. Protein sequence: CASSLAVGYREAFF. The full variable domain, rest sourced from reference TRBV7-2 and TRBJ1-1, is GAGVSQSPSNKVTEKGKDVELRCDPISGHTALYWYRQSLGQGLEFLIYFQGNSAPDKSGLPSDRFSAERTGGSVSTLTIQRTQQEDSAVYLCASSLAVGYREAFFGQGTRLTVV.

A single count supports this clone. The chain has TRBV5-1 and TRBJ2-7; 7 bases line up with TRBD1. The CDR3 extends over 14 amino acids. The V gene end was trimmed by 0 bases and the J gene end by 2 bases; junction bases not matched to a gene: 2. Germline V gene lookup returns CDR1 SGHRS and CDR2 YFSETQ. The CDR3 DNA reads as TGCGCCAGCAGCTTGGGGGACAGAACCTACGAGCAGTACTTC. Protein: CASSLGDRTYEQYF. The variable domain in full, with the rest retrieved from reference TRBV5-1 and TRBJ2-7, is KAGVTQTPRYLIKTRGQQVTLSCSPISGHRSVSWYQQTPGQGLQFLFEYFSETQRNKGNFPGRFSGRQFSNSRSEMNVSTLELGDSALYLCASSLGDRTYEQYFGPGTRLTVT.

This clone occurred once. CDR3 DNA: TGTGCCAGCAGTCAAGGGACAGAAAACACAGATACGCAGTATTTT. It codes for CASSQGTENTDTQYF. The chain joins TRBV27 to TRBJ2-3; 7 nucleotides match TRBD1. The CDR3 consists of 15 residues. V lost 5 bases to trimming and J lost 2 bases; unmatched junction nucleotides: 7. Germline assignment: CDR1 MNHEY and CDR2 SMNVEV (reference sequence).